The sequence of this TCR beta chain was determined in a study of tumor-infiltrating lymphocytes in primary liver carcinoma. This CDR3 comprises 11 residues. CDR1 and CDR2 from the germline V gene are MNHNY and SVGAGI (reference sequence). DNA and RNA were both co-extracted from 20-30 mg of bulk tissue that had not been sorted. This clonotype has a handful of counts. An end of the junction differs from the germline gene, which may be a read error. Using a constant-region primer together with ProtoScript II reverse transcriptase, TCR beta cDNA was made from around 500 ng of total RNA. Three rounds of nested multiplex PCR with slightly modified ARM-PCR produced TCR beta libraries. The two initial PCR rounds, around 11 cycles each, used TRBV1-TRBV30 forward and C-beta reverse primers. TCRdb used MiXCR to reprocess the multiplex PCR reads, holding one entry per CDR3 protein. The profile shows about 74,000 distinct CDR3 sequences, more than 60% of them singletons.

This rearrangement joins TRBV6-6 to TRBJ2-2; tentatively, D is TRBD2 (5 bases). The TCR sequence derives from a man between 35 and 55 years old with primary liver carcinoma and hepatitis B virus infection. Sequenced input: liver tumor tissue from sampling region 4. Subset reported: tumor region T4, right-lateral pole. CDR3 DNA sequence: TGTGTCAGCCGGGGTGGCGGGGAGCTGTTTTTT. Amino acid sequence: CVSRGGGELFF.